The clone carrying this TCR beta chain has a handful of counts. Its antigen is not identified. V was pared by 4 bases and J by 9 bases, with 6 bases of the junction left unmatched. This CDR3 is built from 13 residues. Per germline, CDR1 MNHEY and CDR2 SMNVEV (reference sequence). This sample is drawn from a study of identical twins. TCRdb processed the 5' RACE reads anew with MiXCR; each CDR3 protein has one entry. The repertoire includes nearly 900,000 distinct CDR3 sequences, approximately 13% of them detected once, and around 1.5% sits in the top ten. Study outcomes and limitations: Where beta out-of-frame sequences were concerned, excess twin sharing was weaker.

These data were also reused for a study on yellow fever vaccine responses in identical twins.

Input material: PBMCs. The chain recombines TRBV27 with TRBJ2-1; TRBD1 matches 7 bases. The receptor was isolated from a woman under 30 in good health. This CDR3 is CASSWGTAPEQFF. The CDR3, as DNA: TGTGCCAGCAGTTGGGGGACAGCGCCTGAGCAGTTCTTC.